Here is one T cell receptor beta chain with its context. Its antigen has not been determined. No clone much larger than this one lies a single base away; base qualities are absent. This specimen belongs to a study of regulatory T cells in long-lasting Graves disease (dated by TCRdb to 2020 to 2022). The study in broad terms: Newly diagnosed Graves' disease patients had taken antithyroid drugs for less than 3 months. This study used TCR sequencing and RNA sequencing of peripheral blood to compare persistent Graves' disease patients against newly diagnosed Graves' disease patients. The study was conducted in China and was registered as a clinical trial. A total of around 35 samples underwent TCR sequencing: about 13 from persistent and roughly 20 from newly diagnosed Graves' disease patients.

Library creation used multiplex PCR. The sequencing machine was an Illumina HiSeq 4000. To build TCR beta libraries, CDR3 regions were amplified by Arm-PCR using iRepertoire HTBI primers. PCR products were gel purified before sequencing. Per the authors' processing: Gene usage analysis of CDR3 amino acid clonotypes used the approximately 62 TRBV and fewer than 15 TRBJ segments found across samples. COPE and FqMerger were used to merge the filtered high-quality paired reads into contigs. BLAST was used to align contigs to IMGT TRBV, TRBD and TRBJ reference genes, with CDR3 defined following IMGT. Highly expanded clones were defined as clonotypes with a frequency above 0.1%. Repertoire diversity was measured by Shannon entropy, and V-J evenness by the Gini coefficient. A clonotype found in more than one individual was treated as public. TCRdb reprocessing: public reads trimmed at Q25 with fastp, clones called with MiXCR, in-frame beta chains kept. Duplicate CDR3 protein sequences are folded into a single record with the most common DNA and genes. The V and J calls come from TCRdb's annotation, not from the publication. The sample data list around 400,000 distinct CDR3 sequences, and around 16% of these were observed just once. In total, the top ten clones hold approximately 8% of the sample.

Interpreted using the paper, the time point label stands for: newly diagnosed GD, antithyroid drugs for less than 3 months. For both TCR sequencing and RNA sequencing, RNA was extracted from PBMCs in TRIzol. The diagnosis of Graves' disease followed American Thyroid Association guidelines. Patients for the study were recruited at an endocrinology department in Xi'an, China. From each patient, about 9 milliliters of peripheral blood was collected into an EDTA anticoagulant tube. Ficoll Paque Plus density gradient separation was used to isolate PBMCs, and no additional T cell sorting was done. RNA quality was checked with an Agilent 2100 Bioanalyzer and agarose gel, and concentration with a NanoDrop 2000. The investigation overall reported the following: The authors noted that the small sample size was a limitation that may lower accuracy. Preferential use of TRBV28, TRBJ1-2 and TRBJ2-5 was observed in persistent disease, whereas TRBV20-1 and TRBJ2-1 were favored in newly diagnosed disease. Because the primary lesion, thyroid tissue, could not be accessed, the study looked at peripheral blood alone. Persistent patients shared more public clonotypes among themselves (2,741) than newly diagnosed patients did (roughly 910). Lower TCR Shannon entropy and fewer highly expanded clones were observed in persistent Graves' disease patients than in newly diagnosed patients, which suggested clonal expansion. Sequencing and analysis were restricted to the TCR beta chain.

The CDR3 runs 17 residues from the cysteine to the phenylalanine. Only the CDR3 region is kept as DNA, spanning 51 bases read in frame from base 1. The V end gives up 2 bases and the J end 5 bases, leaving 9 bases in the junction not matched to a gene. The germline V gene specifies LGHNT as CDR1 and FRNRAP as CDR2. These sequences were also reported in another study, on T cells in Graves' hyperthyroidism and ophthalmopathy. In that second paper, the authors write: Graves' hyperthyroidism was defined as stable when no progression to ophthalmopathy occurred over 18 months of follow-up. The hyperthyroidism patients were between 18 and 65 years old and newly diagnosed, with a disease duration of less than 2 months. Any patient with an uncontrolled infection, another autoimmune disease, pregnancy or lactation was excluded. Clinical symptoms, serum thyroxine and TRAb, thyroid ultrasound, and orbital computed tomography formed the basis for the diagnoses. The first round of RT-PCR for the TCR CDR3 was performed with the HTBI primer set and the Qiagen OneStep RT-PCR kit. Most expanded thyroid clonotypes (frequency above 0.001) were also found in blood, which suggests that blood repertoires may mirror thyroid immune responses. A model built on a 13 V-J signature distinguished ophthalmopathy from stable hyperthyroidism, reaching approximately 89% sensitivity and 81.08% specificity in cross-validation and 80%/75% in testing. In validation, the model predicted progression to ophthalmopathy a median of roughly 6.2 months before onset, with approximately 68% sensitivity and nearly 75% specificity. To identify distinguishing TCR V-J signatures, a discovery cohort of about a hundred patients was used, comprising roughly 45 with Graves' ophthalmopathy and around 60 with stable Graves' hyperthyroidism. Prospective prediction of ophthalmopathy was tested in an independent validation cohort of 18 to 20 hyperthyroidism patients and 17 patients who later progressed to ophthalmopathy. The roughly 90 discovery patients were divided at random into training and test sets in a 7:3 ratio. In about six Graves' hyperthyroidism patients, the study also compared T-cell repertoires from thyroid tissue with T-cell repertoires from blood. Following sampling, methimazole starting at 30 mg daily was given to hyperthyroidism patients, and high-dose intravenous methylprednisolone was given to ophthalmopathy patients. Libraries were constructed in a second round of multiplex PCR, after which size selection and purification were carried out. Libraries were sequenced paired-end with 100 bp reads on an Illumina HiSeq2000. SOAPnuke was used to process the raw data, removing reads that contained adapters or uncalled bases, had a mean Phred below 15, or lacked an exact match to the constant primer or identifier. COPE v1.2.5 was used to merge the high-quality paired reads, and each unique nucleotide sequence was defined as a clonotype. Clonotypes were aligned to IMGT TRBV, TRBD and TRBJ reference segments using MiTCR v1.1. The analysis included only V-J combinations with a frequency above 0.0001, which together covered roughly 99% of the repertoires. The TCS score was defined as F50 (clonal expansion) divided by E x V (chaos), with BLOSUM62-based TCRdist calculated between CDR3 peptides within each V-J. Welch's t-statistics and random forest reduced fewer than 600 V-J features to 10 to 15, which were used in a naive Bayes classifier (R e1071). Sample size was not statistically predetermined, and blinding of investigators to group allocation was not performed. According to the paper, TCR Vbeta CDR3 sequencing was carried out on some 130 peripheral blood samples, which came from approximately 43 ophthalmopathy, 75 or so hyperthyroidism and approximately 17 progressor patients.

The input for sequencing was peripheral blood mononuclear cells (PBMCs), taken at new diagnosis, from a patient treated with antithyroid drugs. Recombination linked TRBV12-5 to TRBJ2-2; 9 bases in the junction line up with TRBD2. The receptor comes from a woman in her forties with Graves disease. Donor details come from another sample of the same person, matched by shared clones. The CDR3 protein sequence reads: CASGLTTSGDITGELFF. The nucleotide sequence is given as TGTGCTAGTGGTTTGACGACTAGCGGAGATATAACCGGGGAGCTGTTTTTT.